This note documents a single TCR beta chain sequence. Between the trimmed V and J ends, which lost 0 bases and 1 base, there was a span of 3 bases. The CDR3 is 13 residues long. Per the germline V gene, CDR1 is LGHNA and CDR2 is YNFKEQ. The data originate from a study of blood T cell repertoires in COVID-19. Study details: T cells, B-cell-depleted T cells, or PBMCs provided the cDNA or gDNA that served as material.

Authors' analysis steps: Estimation of nucleated cell counts was performed using reference gene primer amplification. Assay used: immunoSEQ multiplex PCR; TCRdb lists only in-frame clones, some missing. That table supplies the V and J calls and clone size; D and trimming were determined from the DNA. This table holds hundreds of thousands of clones, around four fifths found once. This clonotype originated in a woman aged 45-65 years with active or convalescent COVID-19. The chain employs TRBV4-2 and TRBJ2-5; D gene uncertain. The sample consisted of peripheral blood. CDR3 nucleotide sequence: TGTGCCAGCAGCCAAGACATCCAAGAGACCCAGTACTTC. Amino acid sequence: CASSQDIQETQYF.